This entry lists 10 T cell receptor beta chains sequenced from one sample in a study of blood T cell repertoires in COVID-19. Measured with immunoSEQ multiplex PCR; TCRdb has only the in-frame clones, and not every one. The repertoire holds 310,000 or so clones, with under 90% as singletons. Sequencing used PBMCs or T cells enriched from blood (not recorded which). These TCRs come from a woman between 18 and 29 years old who had recovered from COVID-19.

This chain connects TRBV2 to TRBJ2-3; a possible D gene is TRBD2 (5 bases). V gave up 5 bases and J gave up 0 bases, with 15 bases separating them. The CDR3 is made up of 16 amino acids. CDR1 and CDR2 from the germline V gene are SNHLY and FYNNEI. The CDR3 region is CASSLQKEVSTDTQYF. The CDR3 DNA is TGTGCCAGCAGTCTCCAGAAGGAGGTCAGCACAGATACGCAGTATTTT.

This chain uses TRBV11-3 with TRBJ2-3; 11 bases are a match to TRBD2. Germline loops: CDR1 SGHNT, CDR2 YENEEA. The CDR3 has 14 amino acids. V shed 5 bases and J 7 bases; nucleotides not matched to a gene: 5. CDR3 DNA: TGTGCCAGCAGCATGACTAGCGGGACACATACGCAGTATTTT. Translation gives CASSMTSGTHTQYF.

The chain's CDR3 is CASSYSPTSYGYTF. The CDR3 coding sequence is TGTGCCAGCAGTTACTCCCCCACCAGCTATGGCTACACCTTC. This rearrangement joins TRBV6-5 to TRBJ1-2; D not certain. The CDR3 length is 14 residues. Germline V CDR1 and CDR2: MNHEY, SVGAGI. V lost 0 bases and J lost 4, with 9 bases in between.

The V and J genes are TRBV7-9 and TRBJ2-1; maybe TRBD2 (7 bases). CDR3 length: 16 residues. In germline, CDR1 is SEHNR, CDR2 FQNEAQ (reference sequence). The V gene lost 8 bases and the J gene lost 0 bases, with 17 bases spanning the gap. In nucleotides, the CDR3 is TGTGCCAGCGGACCCGGGCGGGGGCCCTCCTACAATGAGCAGTTCTTC. As protein: CASGPGRGPSYNEQFF.

The V and J genes are TRBV30 and TRBJ1-2; TRBD1 is a possible D gene (6 bases). The CDR3 length is 14 residues. CDR1 and CDR2 from the germline V gene are GTSNPN and SVGIG (reference sequence). Trimming pared 4 bases from V and 4 bases from J, leaving 16 bases between. Written as DNA, the CDR3 is TGTGCCTGGACCGGAGAGGGGGGGGCCTATGGCTACACCTTC. Translation: CAWTGEGGAYGYTF.

The rearrangement joins TRBV2 to TRBJ2-3; 10 bases line up with TRBD2. Trimming at V came to 10 bases and at J to 6 bases, leaving 16 bases not matched to a gene. The CDR3 is 16 amino acids. In germline, CDR1 is SNHLY, CDR2 FYNNEI. The CDR3 nucleotides read TGTGCCACCCGGGCACTAGCGGGGTCCGGCGGGGATACGCAGTATTTT. It encodes CATRALAGSGGDTQYF.

This chain links TRBV28 with TRBJ1-1, with D perhaps TRBD1 (6 bases). CDR1 and CDR2 (germline): MDHEN, SYDVKM. V lost 5 bases, J lost 10 bases, and 14 bases lay in between. The CDR3 has 12 residues. CDR3 nucleotide sequence: TGTGCCAGCAGTCTGGACAGATTGAGAGCTTTCTTT. It codes for CASSLDRLRAFF.

This clone was seen many times. V and J are TRBV12-5 and TRBJ2-1, with D perhaps TRBD2 (6 bases). The V end lost 2 bases, the J end lost 1 base, and 15 bases lay between the germline ends. The length of the CDR3 is 17 residues. CDR1 and CDR2 (germline): LGHNT, FRNRAP. This chain's CDR3 is CASGLIGVGRSYNEQFF. DNA of the CDR3: TGTGCTAGTGGTTTGATCGGAGTCGGGAGATCCTACAATGAGCAGTTCTTC.

The V and J genes are TRBV29-1 and TRBJ1-2; 7 bases match TRBD1. The germline V gene has CDR1 SQVTM and CDR2 ANQGSEA. The CDR3 runs 13 residues. J gave up 5 bases and V 4 bases, and 7 bases lay outside the gene matches. The CDR3 region is CSVGQGSSYGYTF. For the CDR3, the DNA is TGCAGCGTTGGACAGGGCTCTTCGTATGGCTACACCTTC. The full variable domain, in which reference TRBV29-1 and TRBJ1-2 provide the parts outside the CDR3, is SAVISQKPSRDICQRGTSLTIQCQVDSQVTMMFWYRQQPGQSLTLIATANQGSEATYESGFVIDKFPISRPNLTFSTLTVSNMSPEDSSIYLCSVGQGSSYGYTFGSGTRLTVV.

This clone was seen a few times. The chain carries TRBV7-9 and TRBJ1-2, with D perhaps matching TRBD1 (5 bases). Looked up from germline, CDR1 is SEHNR and CDR2 is FQNEAQ (reference sequence). The ends were cut back, 4 bases at V and 1 base at J, with 7 bases in the middle. The length of the CDR3 is 13 residues. The CDR3 region is CASSSRGNYGYTF. The CDR3 DNA reads TGTGCCAGCAGCTCTAGGGGTAACTATGGCTACACCTTC.